The 14 T cell receptor beta chains in this list originate from one sample, sequenced in a study of human T cells and chemical hapten exposure. Time point specified: pre-sensitization, week 0. Treatment: therapeutic diphenylcyclopropenone sensitization with weekly scalp DPC. Each CDR3 protein gets one entry after TCRdb re-called the RACE reads with MiXCR. The data show around 330,000 distinct CDR3 sequences, 5.5% seen once. Sequences were derived from whole blood, sampled in connection with sensitization to the hapten diphenylcyclopropenone (DPC). The source is a woman between 18 and 30 years old with alopecia areata. Some clones in this sample may be carry-over from other donors' samples.

This clonotype has only a few counts. V is TRBV12-3 or TRBV12-4 and J is TRBJ1-2; no clear D gene. The CDR3 loop spans 13 amino acids. Trimming took off 2 bases at V and 8 bases at J, with 12 bases between the two ends. The CDR3, as DNA: TGTGCCAGCAGTTTATTTAGTATGACAGGCTACACCTTC. Translated, it gives CASSLFSMTGYTF.

The chain has TRBV9 and TRBJ2-7, with 7 bases lining up with TRBD1. Germline V lookup: CDR1 SGDLS, CDR2 YYNGEE. CDR3 size: 16 residues. The V gene end was trimmed by 1 base and the J gene end by 1 base; junction bases not matched to a gene: 8. CDR3 sequence reads: CASSVTIGTASYEQYF. In DNA, the CDR3 is TGTGCCAGCAGCGTAACAATCGGGACAGCATCCTACGAGCAGTACTTC.

This clonotype has a count of ten or more. The V and J genes are TRBV7-2 and TRBJ1-1, with a possible D match to TRBD1 (6 bases). From germline, CDR1 is SGHTA and CDR2 FQGNSA. This CDR3 spans 16 amino acids. With 1 base removed from V and 1 base from J, the gap between germline ends came to 13 bases. The CDR3 DNA reads TGTGCCAGCAGCTTAGTTGGACAGCCCACGAACACTGAAGCTTTCTTT. The encoded protein is CASSLVGQPTNTEAFF. The entire variable domain, with the rest obtained from reference TRBV7-2 and TRBJ1-1, is as follows: GAGVSQSPSNKVTEKGKDVELRCDPISGHTALYWYRQSLGQGLEFLIYFQGNSAPDKSGLPSDRFSAERTGGSVSTLTIQRTQQEDSAVYLCASSLVGQPTNTEAFFGQGTRLTVV.

This clonotype was seen ten or more times. CDR3 protein: CASSESVPSQPQHF. For the CDR3, the DNA is TGTGCCAGCAGTGAATCGGTGCCTTCCCAGCCCCAGCATTTT. The chain recombines TRBV2 with TRBJ1-5; no firm D call. V was shortened by 2 bases and J by 7 bases, with 12 bases between the two germline ends. This CDR3 contains 14 residues. The germline V gene encodes CDR1 SNHLY and CDR2 FYNNEI.

This clonotype was counted ten times or more. CDR3 sequence reads: CASSVDRGRVEAFF. DNA for the CDR3: TGTGCCAGCTCAGTAGACAGGGGGCGGGTTGAAGCTTTCTTT. This chain links TRBV2 with TRBJ1-1; the match to TRBD1 covers 10 bases. The CDR3 length is 14 residues. V was clipped by 8 bases and J by 7 bases; unmatched bases: 10. CDR1 and CDR2 from the germline V gene are SNHLY and FYNNEI.

This clonotype occurred a few times. V is TRBV20-1 and J is TRBJ2-7, with D perhaps matching TRBD1 (6 bases). V lost 0 bases and J 1 base, leaving 16 bases between the germline ends. Germline loops: CDR1 DFQATT, CDR2 SNEGSKA (reference sequence). CDR3 length equals 16 residues. The CDR3 sequence is CSAREHGTRTSYEQYF. Written as DNA, the CDR3 is TGCAGTGCTAGAGAGCACGGGACACGAACGTCCTACGAGCAGTACTTC.

This clonotype was picked up many times. The rearrangement uses TRBV29-1 and TRBJ2-7; TRBD2 aligns across 10 bases. The trim removed 7 bases at V and 0 bases at J, leaving 6 bases unmatched. CDR3 length: 14 residues. The germline gives CDR1 SQVTM, CDR2 ANQGSEA. In nucleotides, the CDR3 is TGCAGCGGCCTCACTAGCGGGGACTCCTACGAGCAGTACTTC. It specifies CSGLTSGDSYEQYF.

This clonotype was picked up many times. V gene TRBV6-1 combines with J gene TRBJ1-5; D not resolved. Trimming left V 4 bases short and J 2 bases short, with 9 bases between. Germline CDR1 is MNHNS and CDR2 is SASEGT. The CDR3 is 14 residues long. The CDR3 region is CASSGSAGNQPQHF. The CDR3 nucleotides are TGTGCCAGCAGTGGGTCAGCGGGCAATCAGCCCCAGCATTTT.

This clonotype was observed many times. The rearrangement uses TRBV7-2 and TRBJ2-3, with 9 bases aligning to TRBD2. Trimming removed 2 bases from V and 2 bases from J; junction bases left unmatched: 5. The CDR3 length is 16 residues. Germline lookup yields CDR1 SGHTA and CDR2 FQGNSA. The CDR3 DNA reads TGTGCCAGCAGCTTACGTCTAGCGGGGCCCACAGATACGCAGTATTTT. It specifies CASSLRLAGPTDTQYF.

There are a few counts of this clonotype. The chain joins TRBV18 to TRBJ1-5, with D possibly TRBD1 on 5 matching bases. CDR1 is KGHSH, CDR2 LQKENI, per germline. This CDR3 comprises 16 residues. V was pared by 3 bases and J by 5 bases, with 17 bases between. CDR3 DNA sequence: TGTGCCAGCTCACCGAACGAGGGACGTGGAGATCAGCCCCAGCATTTT. Translating gives CASSPNEGRGDQPQHF.

This chain links TRBV19 with TRBJ1-2, with D possibly matching TRBD1 (5 bases). The CDR3 is 16 amino acids. V shed 7 bases and J shed 5 bases, with 23 bases lying between them. Germline loops: CDR1 LNHDA, CDR2 SQIVND (reference sequence). The CDR3 coding sequence is TGTGCCAGTAACGCCAGAAGCAGGGTCCCCCCATATGGCTACACCTTC. Its translation: CASNARSRVPPYGYTF.

This clonotype came up many times. This chain connects TRBV12-3 or TRBV12-4 to TRBJ1-5; TRBD1 matches at 9 bases. V lost 6 bases to trimming and J lost 6 bases; unmatched junction nucleotides: 6. The CDR3 consists of 14 residues. CDR3 residues: CASRSQGAGQPQHF. CDR3 coding DNA: TGTGCCAGCAGGTCACAGGGGGCAGGTCAGCCCCAGCATTTT.

This clonotype was counted at least ten times. The chain links TRBV6-4 to TRBJ1-1; D is unresolved. Germline CDR1 reads MRHNA; CDR2 reads SNTAGT. Trimming removed 4 bases at V and 1 base at J, with 7 bases between. CDR3 length: 13 residues. The CDR3 DNA reads TGTGCCAGCAGTGCCGACCAGAACACTGAAGCTTTCTTT. This encodes CASSADQNTEAFF.

There are a few counts of this clonotype. The chain recombines TRBV29-1 with TRBJ1-1; D not resolved. This CDR3 has 13 amino acids. V lost 4 bases to trimming and J lost 4 bases, with 13 bases between them. Germline CDR1 and CDR2: SQVTM and ANQGSEA. CDR3 in DNA: TGCAGCGTTGTGCGTATCGGGGTCACTGAAGCTTTCTTT. It translates to CSVVRIGVTEAFF.